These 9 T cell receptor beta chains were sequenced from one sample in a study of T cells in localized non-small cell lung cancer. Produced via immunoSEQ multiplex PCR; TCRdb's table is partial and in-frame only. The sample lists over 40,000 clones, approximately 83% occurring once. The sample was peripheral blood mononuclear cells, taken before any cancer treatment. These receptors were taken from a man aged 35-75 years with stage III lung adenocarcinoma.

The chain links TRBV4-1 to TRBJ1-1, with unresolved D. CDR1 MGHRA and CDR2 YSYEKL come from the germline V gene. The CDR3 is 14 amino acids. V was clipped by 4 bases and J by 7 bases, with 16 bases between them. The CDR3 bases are TGCGCCAGCAGCCTTGAACCTCTTACCGGTGAAGCTTTCTTT. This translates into CASSLEPLTGEAFF.

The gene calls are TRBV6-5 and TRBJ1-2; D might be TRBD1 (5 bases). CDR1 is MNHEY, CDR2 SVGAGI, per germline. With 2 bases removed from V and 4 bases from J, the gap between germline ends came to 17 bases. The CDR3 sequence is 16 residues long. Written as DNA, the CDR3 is TGTGCCAGCAGTTACGAATGGAGAGCGGGACCCTATGGCTACACCTTC. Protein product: CASSYEWRAGPYGYTF.

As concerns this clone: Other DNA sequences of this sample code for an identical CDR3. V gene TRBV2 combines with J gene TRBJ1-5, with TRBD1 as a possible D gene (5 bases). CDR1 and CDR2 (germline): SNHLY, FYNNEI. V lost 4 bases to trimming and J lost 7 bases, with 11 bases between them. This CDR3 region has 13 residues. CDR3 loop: CASSGGRGQPQHF. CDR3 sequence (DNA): TGTGCCAGCAGTGGGGGGAGAGGGCAGCCCCAGCATTTT.

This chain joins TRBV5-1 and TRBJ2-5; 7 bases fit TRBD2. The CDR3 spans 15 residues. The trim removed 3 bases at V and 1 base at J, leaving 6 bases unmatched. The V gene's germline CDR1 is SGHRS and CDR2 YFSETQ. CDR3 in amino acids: CASSWVAGSQETQYF. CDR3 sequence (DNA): TGCGCCAGCAGCTGGGTAGCGGGTAGCCAAGAGACCCAGTACTTC. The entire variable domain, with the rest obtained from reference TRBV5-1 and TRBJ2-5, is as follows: KAGVTQTPRYLIKTRGQQVTLSCSPISGHRSVSWYQQTPGQGLQFLFEYFSETQRNKGNFPGRFSGRQFSNSRSEMNVSTLELGDSALYLCASSWVAGSQETQYFGPGTRLLVL.

CDR3 sequence (DNA): TGCGCCAGCAGCCAAGCCCCAACGCCGCCCTCAGCTGAAGCTTTCTTT. Protein product: CASSQAPTPPSAEAFF. The rearrangement joins TRBV4-3 to TRBJ1-1; D gene unclear. Germline values: CDR1 LGHNA, CDR2 YSLEER. The CDR3 covers 16 residues. Trimming took off 1 base at V and 6 bases at J, with 18 bases between the two ends.

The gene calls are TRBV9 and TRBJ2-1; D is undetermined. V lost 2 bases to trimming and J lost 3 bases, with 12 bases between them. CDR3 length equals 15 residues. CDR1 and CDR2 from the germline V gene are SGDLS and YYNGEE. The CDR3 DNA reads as TGTGCCAGCAGCGTGAGTTCGGAAATCTACAATGAGCAGTTCTTC. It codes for CASSVSSEIYNEQFF.

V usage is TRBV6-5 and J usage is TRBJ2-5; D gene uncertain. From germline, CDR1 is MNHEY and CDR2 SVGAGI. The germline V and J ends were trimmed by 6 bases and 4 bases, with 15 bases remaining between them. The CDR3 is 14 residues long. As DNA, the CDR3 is TGTGCCAGCAGCCCTATTAGCAGCCGAGAGACCCAGTACTTC. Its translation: CASSPISSRETQYF.

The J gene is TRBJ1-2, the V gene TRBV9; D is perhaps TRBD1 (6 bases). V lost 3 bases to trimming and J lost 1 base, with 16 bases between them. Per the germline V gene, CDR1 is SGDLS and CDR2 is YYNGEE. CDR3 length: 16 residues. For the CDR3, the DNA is TGTGCCAGCAGCGCCAGACAGGACCCTTTTAACTATGGCTACACCTTC. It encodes CASSARQDPFNYGYTF.

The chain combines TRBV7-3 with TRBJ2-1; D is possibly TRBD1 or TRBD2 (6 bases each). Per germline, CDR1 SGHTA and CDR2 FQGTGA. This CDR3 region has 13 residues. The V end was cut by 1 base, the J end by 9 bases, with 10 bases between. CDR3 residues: CASSLRGAGEQFF. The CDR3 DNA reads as TGTGCCAGCAGCTTAAGGGGGGCAGGTGAGCAGTTCTTC.